The rows below give T cell receptor beta chains drawn from one sample of a study of blood T cells in healthy people across ages. MiXCR, run by TCRdb on the 5' RACE reads, gives a single entry per CDR3 protein. The data show hundreds of thousands of distinct CDR3 sequences, around 25% seen once. The same data also contributed to another study, on T cells of mothers and their children.

Specimen: blood. All receptors derive from a boy aged 10-17 years in good health. Each CDR3 is given without its conserved first and last residue. Fields, in order: V gene, D gene, J gene, clone size, CDR3 protein. D genes are given only for firm matches. Only some rows state a clone size, as once, few, many or a class for expanded clones.

>TRBV7-3|TRBD2|TRBJ2-5|.
ASSPGLAGASETQY
>TRBV29-1|.|TRBJ1-4|.
SVRRDKSTNEKLF
>TRBV29-1|TRBD1|TRBJ1-3|few
SVRTGLDTIY
>TRBV2|TRBD2|TRBJ2-1|few
ATTGTSGRPTYNEQF
>TRBV6-2/TRBV6-3|TRBD2|TRBJ2-1|.
ASSFQRGVYNEQF
>TRBV12-3/TRBV12-4|.|TRBJ2-7|few
ASSLNRAGEQY
>TRBV5-6|.|TRBJ1-1|few
ASTTPGLDTEAF
>TRBV10-3|.|TRBJ1-5|.
AIRDRENQPQH
>TRBV11-3|TRBD2|TRBJ2-5|.
ASRRGTSGEETQY
>TRBV6-5|TRBD1|TRBJ2-7|.
ASRGGAYEQY
>TRBV29-1|.|TRBJ2-5|.
SVETGPGETQY
>TRBV28|.|TRBJ2-7|once
ASSFRGLDEQY
>TRBV4-1|TRBD1|.|few
ASSYSGAEGQGAAYEQY
>TRBV6-6|.|TRBJ1-4|.
ASSYSMGLPVGKLF
>TRBV6-6|.|TRBJ1-2|.
ASMLPNYGYT
>TRBV2|.|TRBJ2-2|.
ASQGLMNTGELF
>TRBV6-5|.|TRBJ2-5|.
ASSYGWPRETQY
>TRBV21-1|.|TRBJ2-5|.
ASSPRTDTETQY
>TRBV7-2|.|TRBJ2-3|.
ASSLALWDTQY
>TRBV29-1|.|TRBJ2-5|.
SANSGVRETQY
>TRBV14|.|TRBJ1-2|.
ASSQDFGGFGYT
>TRBV25-1|.|TRBJ2-5|few
ASSEFGETQY
>TRBV12-3/TRBV12-4|TRBD2|TRBJ2-3|.
ASSLLAGVLDTQY
>TRBV6-5|.|TRBJ2-4|few
ASSYSNPGARWGAKNIQY
>TRBV3-1|TRBD1|TRBJ2-3|.
ASSQIRDRVTDTQY
>TRBV7-9|TRBD2|.|few
ASSSFDGRVHEQY
>TRBV5-1|.|TRBJ1-2|.
ASSSDGSPYGYT
>TRBV5-1|.|TRBJ2-3|.
ASSPSAPPGLTDTQY
>TRBV6-1|TRBD2|TRBJ2-1|once
ASSEMLAGYNEQF
>TRBV29-1|TRBD1|TRBJ2-1|.
SVDGTGGDEQF
>TRBV9|TRBD1|TRBJ2-1|.
ASSAGTGEYNEQF
>TRBV28|.|TRBJ2-7|.
ASSSAGEGQGEQY